The text below deals with one TCR beta chain. What it binds is unknown. The PCR was carried out with 60 Vbeta primers and 13 Jbeta primers. Measured with immunoSEQ multiplex PCR; TCRdb has only the in-frame clones, and not every one. The sample lists roughly 190,000 clones; over 70% were seen once. These data belong to a study of cytomegalovirus exposure and HLA in healthy donors. Whole-study results and caveats: The study recorded around 160 TCR beta chains that were cytomegalovirus-associated.

This CDR3 has 14 residues. CDR1 SGHRS and CDR2 YFSETQ come from the germline V gene. The receptor's source is a man between 25 and 39 years old in good health and CMV-seronegative. The chain combines TRBV5-1 with TRBJ2-5; a weak D match, TRBD1 (6 bases). The DNA end is more similar to TRBJ2-7, so the J call may be wrong. The sample taken for sequencing was PBMCs. CDR3 loop: CASSPDSTAYEQYF. The CDR3 DNA reads as TGCGCCAGCAGCCCGGACAGTACGGCCTACGAGCAGTACTTC.